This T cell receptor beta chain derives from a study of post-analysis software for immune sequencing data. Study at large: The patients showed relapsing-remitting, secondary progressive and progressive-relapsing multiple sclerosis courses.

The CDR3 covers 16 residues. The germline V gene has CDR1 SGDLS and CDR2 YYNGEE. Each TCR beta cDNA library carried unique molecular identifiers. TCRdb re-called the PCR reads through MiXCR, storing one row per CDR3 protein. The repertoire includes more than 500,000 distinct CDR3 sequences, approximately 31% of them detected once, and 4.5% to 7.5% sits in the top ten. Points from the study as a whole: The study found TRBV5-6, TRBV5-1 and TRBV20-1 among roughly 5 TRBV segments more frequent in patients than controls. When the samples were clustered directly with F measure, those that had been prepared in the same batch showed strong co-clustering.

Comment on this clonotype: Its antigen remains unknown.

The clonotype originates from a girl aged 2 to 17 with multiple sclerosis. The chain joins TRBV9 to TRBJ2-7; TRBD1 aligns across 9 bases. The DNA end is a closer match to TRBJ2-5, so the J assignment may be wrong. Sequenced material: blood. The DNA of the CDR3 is TGTGCCAGCAGCGGGTCCTCGGGGACAGGGAAGGAGACCCAGTACTTC. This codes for CASSGSSGTGKETQYF.